Listed below are T cell receptor beta chains from one sample, sequenced in a study of CXCR3-negative and CXCR3-positive naive CD8 T cells. From its re-call of the 5' RACE reads, TCRdb lists each CDR3 protein once, without DNA. The ten top clones account for around 0.99%, within a sample of approximately 98,000 distinct CDR3 sequences. The specimen was naive CXCR3+ CD8+ T cells from blood. Receptor source: a human donor in good health. Some clones in this sample may be carry-over from other donors' samples. The CDR3 runs from the conserved cysteine through the conserved F or W. Fields, in order: J gene, V gene, CDR3 protein.

TRBJ2-1,TRBV9,CASSVSLRTEVRNGNEQFF
TRBJ1-1,TRBV7-2,CASSLVGQYTEAFF
TRBJ2-1,TRBV7-9,CASSSGTSWNEQFF
TRBJ2-7,TRBV14,CPQGEVAAQFYEQYF
TRBJ2-1,TRBV25-1,CASSVGTDYNEQFF
TRBJ2-3,TRBV5-1,CASNREAVTSTDTQYF
TRBJ2-4,TRBV7-2,CASSQGLGTPINIQYF
TRBJ2-3,TRBV29-1,CSVFWGTDTQYF
TRBJ2-1,TRBV6-1,CASSEAQGTGLHNEQFF
TRBJ2-1,TRBV4-3,CASSSRGLASPNNEQFF
TRBJ2-7,TRBV5-1,CASSSGQGDEQYF
TRBJ2-1,TRBV7-2,CASSLMGLAGLYNEQFF
TRBJ2-5,TRBV24-1,CATTPGAEGLYLETQYF
TRBJ2-7,TRBV5-1,CASRTSGGEQYF
TRBJ1-1,TRBV19,CASRAGSETEAFF
TRBJ2-7,TRBV4-3,CASSQVTGHEQYF
TRBJ2-2,TRBV7-6,CASSLDPGAWDTGELFF
TRBJ2-2,TRBV7-9,CASSLGGLATNTGELFF
TRBJ1-4,TRBV5-1,CASSLSIWSNEDSSTNEKLFF
TRBJ2-1,TRBV19,CATLQGTYNEQFF
TRBJ2-2,TRBV29-1,CSIQLMNTGELFF
TRBJ2-7,TRBV11-2,CASSTAGGSYEQYF
TRBJ1-1,TRBV3-1,CASSQDLWGAEAFF
TRBJ2-5,TRBV29-1,CSVDSGTGGMETQYF
TRBJ2-1,TRBV25-1,CASSDSGGGGPWSEQFF
TRBJ1-2,TRBV7-9,CASSLEPYGYTF
TRBJ2-7,TRBV7-6,CASSLEWYEQYF
TRBJ1-2,TRBV7-9,CASSSRDFDYGYTF
TRBJ2-7,TRBV29-1,CSVEDSGVTYEQYF
TRBJ2-1,TRBV7-7,CASSSTGLGDNEQFF
TRBJ2-1,TRBV27,CASSYSSPLAAKSNEQFF
TRBJ2-7,TRBV4-3,CASSQDLYTNPYEQYF
TRBJ2-7,TRBV7-9,CASSRSGGPSYEQYF
TRBJ2-3,TRBV7-8,CASSLLGGRPPDTQYF
TRBJ2-2,TRBV7-9,CASSPSGGGGAYGELFF